The TCR beta chain under discussion was sequenced for a study of T cell responses to AZD1222 COVID-19 vaccine. CDR1 is SGHTA and CDR2 is FQGNSA in the germline V gene. This CDR3 is 16 amino acids long. With 2 bases clipped from V and 2 bases from J, the junction kept 5 bases outside the gene matches. The assay was immunoSEQ multiplex PCR, and TCRdb's table has in-frame clones only and misses some. The table records approximately 150,000 clones, 85% to 95% of them present only once. The sequencing here drew on peripheral blood, taken after recovery from COVID-19. V is TRBV7-2 and J is TRBJ2-3; 9 bases are shared with TRBD2. The receptor comes from an adult who had recovered from COVID-19. CDR3 bases: TGTGCCAGCAGCTTACCGGCGGGAGGGCCCACAGATACGCAGTATTTT. The encoded protein is CASSLPAGGPTDTQYF.